This T cell receptor (beta chain) was sequenced in a study of lymphopenia after photon versus proton radiotherapy. This clone was counted a few times. The germline gives CDR1 MGHRA, CDR2 YSYEKL. The CDR3 is made up of 15 amino acids. Trimming took 0 bases from V and 2 from J, leaving 8 bases between them. Measured with immunoSEQ multiplex PCR; TCRdb has only the in-frame clones, and not every one. This table has roughly 30,000 clones, 90% to 95% appearing once. The rearrangement links TRBV4-1 to TRBJ1-5; D remains ambiguous. The material was peripheral blood, obtained from a patient treated with photon-based radiotherapy. The clonotype comes from a woman aged 45-59 years with cholangiocarcinoma. This CDR3 reads CASSQDLRGNQPQHF. The CDR3 nucleotides are TGCGCCAGCAGCCAAGATCTGAGGGGCAATCAGCCCCAGCATTTT.